A selection of T cell receptor beta chains follows, all from one sample in a study of OX40 agonist ivuxolimab in advanced cancers. TCRdb keeps only in-frame clones here, not all; method: immunoSEQ multiplex PCR. The sample yields over 45,000 clones, 60% to 80% seen once. The sequences come from CD4+ or CD8+ T cells sorted from blood, collected in a trial of the OX40 agonist ivuxolimab. The receptors come from an adult with an advanced solid tumor such as melanoma, head and neck, liver or kidney cancer. CDR3s include the opening cysteine and the closing phenylalanine or tryptophan. A D gene is named only where the DNA matches it firmly. Clone size, where shown, is once, few, many, or a class for clones that have expanded.

clone_size,d_call,j_call,v_call,cdr3_aa,cdr3_nt
-,-,TRBJ2-5,TRBV28,CASRDGRWETQYF,TGTGCCAGCCGGGACGGTCGGTGGGAGACCCAGTACTTC
few,-,TRBJ2-2,TRBV19,CASMGTEGTGELFF,TGTGCCAGTATGGGGACGGAGGGCACCGGGGAGCTGTTTTTT
-,TRBD2,TRBJ2-3,TRBV14,CASSQNWASGGAEADTQYF,TGTGCCAGCAGCCAAAACTGGGCTAGCGGGGGGGCCGAGGCAGATACGCAGTATTTT
few,-,TRBJ2-7,TRBV10-3,CAITHRAFYEQYF,TGTGCCATCACGCACCGCGCTTTCTACGAGCAGTACTTC
-,-,TRBJ1-5,TRBV18,CASSLSAIQSNQPQHF,TGTGCCAGCTCCCTTTCGGCGATTCAGAGCAATCAGCCCCAGCATTTT
-,TRBD1,TRBJ1-1,TRBV10-2,CASSEQGWVTEAFF,TGCGCCAGCAGTGAACAGGGGTGGGTCACTGAAGCTTTCTTT
once,TRBD2,TRBJ2-5,TRBV5-8,CASSFRALAGGAGRETQYF,TGTGCCAGCAGCTTCCGCGCACTAGCGGGGGGCGCCGGGAGGGAGACCCAGTACTTC
-,-,TRBJ2-6,TRBV27,CASSSGLPSGANVLTF,TGTGCCAGCAGTTCGGGACTGCCCTCTGGGGCCAACGTCCTGACTTTC
few,TRBD1,TRBJ1-1,TRBV2,CASTDRGNTEAFF,TGTGCCAGCACCGACAGGGGGAACACTGAAGCTTTCTTT
-,TRBD1,TRBJ1-2,TRBV7-9,CASSSTGTGVPGYTF,TGTGCCAGCAGCTCAACCGGGACAGGGGTCCCTGGCTACACCTTC
-,-,TRBJ1-2,TRBV6-5,CASSYGRSTNYGYTF,TGTGCCAGCAGTTACGGGCGGAGCACTAACTATGGCTACACCTTC
-,TRBD1,TRBJ2-7,TRBV6-6,CASSSTGVGTYEQYF,TGTGCCAGCAGTTCTACAGGGGTTGGCACCTACGAGCAGTACTTC
-,-,TRBJ2-5,TRBV18,CASSPRPGRIQETQYF,TGTGCCAGCTCACCACGTCCGGGACGTATACAAGAGACCCAGTACTTC
-,TRBD1,TRBJ2-3,TRBV5-1,CASNIGHRDSKTDTQYF,TGCGCCAGCAATATTGGGCACCGGGACAGTAAAACAGATACGCAGTATTTT
-,TRBD1,TRBJ1-4,TRBV5-6,CASSRPGTGGGNEKLFF,TGTGCCAGCAGCCGTCCCGGGACAGGGGGCGGTAATGAAAAACTGTTTTTT
-,-,TRBJ1-3,TRBV7-8,CASSLAGLGNTIYF,TGTGCCAGCAGCTTAGCGGGGCTTGGAAACACCATATATTTT
-,-,TRBJ2-1,TRBV13,CASSTTPYGNSYNEQFF,TGTGCCAGCAGCACGACCCCCTATGGAAACTCCTACAATGAGCAGTTCTTC
-,-,TRBJ1-1,TRBV5-4,CASSPTGRTVNTEAFF,TGTGCCAGCAGCCCTACGGGACGGACTGTGAACACTGAAGCTTTCTTT
-,-,TRBJ1-2,TRBV5-1,CASSRGTPRVGYGYTF,TGCGCCAGCAGCCGCGGGACTCCAAGAGTGGGCTATGGCTACACCTTC
few,-,TRBJ1-4,TRBV5-6,CASSLVGVEEKLFF,TGTGCCAGCAGCTTGGTAGGGGTGGAGGAAAAACTGTTTTTT
-,-,TRBJ2-3,TRBV30,CAWKVWDTQYF,TGTGCCTGGAAGGTCTGGGATACGCAGTATTTT
few,-,TRBJ2-7,TRBV2,CASSRTAYEQYF,TGTGCCAGCAGTAGGACAGCCTACGAGCAGTACTTC
-,TRBD1,TRBJ2-3,TRBV5-1,CASSLESRGRTDTQYF,TGCGCCAGCAGCTTGGAATCCAGGGGGCGGACAGATACGCAGTATTTT
once,-,TRBJ2-1,TRBV7-9,CASSLGGGLQDEQFF,TGTGCCAGCAGCTTAGGCGGAGGACTCCAGGATGAGCAGTTCTTC
once,-,TRBJ1-3,TRBV30,CAWSVEYLGGNTIYF,TGTGCCTGGAGTGTAGAGTATCTGGGTGGAAACACCATATATTTT
-,TRBD2,TRBJ2-5,TRBV6-1,CASSAGGQQETQYF,TGTGCCAGCAGTGCGGGAGGACAACAAGAGACCCAGTACTTC
-,-,TRBJ1-2,TRBV6-5,CASRPPTEAGYTF,TGTGCCAGCAGACCACCGACAGAAGCTGGCTACACCTTC
few,-,TRBJ2-7,TRBV19,CASLEWYF,TGTGCCAGCCTTGAGTGGTACTTC
few,-,TRBJ2-7,TRBV5-6,CASSQAGRQAYEQYF,TGTGCCAGCAGCCAGGCGGGACGGCAAGCCTACGAGCAGTACTTC
once,TRBD1,TRBJ2-7,TRBV9,CASSVGTGAYEQYF,TGTGCCAGCAGCGTAGGGACAGGGGCCTACGAGCAGTACTTC
-,TRBD1,TRBJ2-7,TRBV7-2,CASSFLRAGGGEQYF,TGTGCCAGCAGCTTCCTCCGGGCAGGGGGCGGCGAGCAGTACTTC